This is a list of T cell receptor beta chains from one sample in a study of radiation and T cells in renal cell carcinoma. Profiled with immunoSEQ multiplex PCR; TCRdb holds only in-frame clones, not every one. The repertoire holds more than 60,000 clones, 75% to 90% seen once, with 2.4% in the top ten. The material sequenced was blood, taken from a patient whose treatment included radiotherapy and nephrectomy. These receptors all stem from a woman aged 55-70 years with renal cell carcinoma. Both conserved end residues are part of each CDR3. A D gene is named only where the DNA matches it firmly. Not all rows give a size; the values are once, few, many and, for expanded clones, a class.

j_call | v_call | d_call | clone_size | cdr3_aa | cdr3_nt
TRBJ2-1 | TRBV19 | - | - | CASSTSRSEIAEQFF | TGTGCCAGTAGTACCTCAAGGAGCGAGATCGCTGAGCAGTTCTTC
TRBJ1-2 | TRBV29-1 | TRBD1 | many | CSTRTGEDGYTF | TGCAGCACCCGGACAGGCGAAGATGGCTACACCTTC
TRBJ2-7 | TRBV28 | TRBD1 | - | CASSSSGTGGYEQYF | TGTGCCAGCAGTTCGTCCGGGACAGGGGGCTACGAGCAGTACTTC
TRBJ2-7 | TRBV18 | - | - | CASSPNQGNSYEQYF | TGTGCCAGCTCACCAAATCAGGGAAACTCCTACGAGCAGTACTTC
TRBJ2-7 | TRBV5-4 | - | - | CASSLDPGGSYEQYF | TGTGCCAGCAGCTTGGATCCGGGTGGCAGCTACGAGCAGTACTTC
TRBJ2-3 | TRBV2 | - | - | CASSWAGGTGDTQYF | TGTGCCAGCAGTTGGGCAGGTGGTACCGGCGATACGCAGTATTTT
TRBJ1-1 | TRBV4-1 | - | - | CASSQANTEAFF | TGCGCCAGCAGCCAGGCGAACACTGAAGCTTTCTTT
TRBJ1-1 | TRBV6-5 | TRBD1 | once | CASRRGPHEAFF | TGTGCCAGCCGGAGGGGGCCCCATGAAGCTTTCTTT
TRBJ2-1 | TRBV13 | - | - | CASSFEDGYNEQFF | TGTGCCAGCAGCTTCGAGGACGGATACAATGAGCAGTTCTTC
TRBJ1-1 | TRBV5-1 | - | - | CASSLGQIMNTEAFF | TGCGCCAGCAGCTTGGGCCAGATCATGAACACTGAAGCTTTCTTT
TRBJ2-1 | TRBV7-3 | - | - | CASSETRPNGNNEQFF | TGTGCCAGCAGCGAGACTAGGCCGAATGGTAACAATGAGCAGTTCTTC
TRBJ1-5 | TRBV6-6 | - | - | CASSWTLYSNQPQHF | TGTGCCAGCAGTTGGACACTTTATAGCAATCAGCCCCAGCATTTT
TRBJ1-4 | TRBV19 | - | - | CASSITRGTEKLFF | TGTGCCAGTAGTATAACAAGGGGGACTGAAAAACTGTTTTTT
TRBJ2-3 | TRBV5-6 | TRBD2 | - | CASSSLAGVDTQYF | TGTGCCAGCAGCTCCCTAGCGGGGGTGGATACGCAGTATTTT
TRBJ1-4 | TRBV15 | TRBD1 | - | CATSRKDRAWFEKLFF | TGTGCCACCAGCAGAAAGGACAGGGCATGGTTTGAAAAACTGTTTTTT
TRBJ1-4 | TRBV7-6 | - | once | CASSLEAFATNEKLFF | TGTGCCAGCAGCTTAGAGGCTTTTGCAACTAATGAAAAACTGTTTTTT
TRBJ2-1 | TRBV27 | - | few | CASRRADFVEQFF | TGTGCCAGCAGGAGGGCCGACTTCGTTGAGCAGTTCTTC
TRBJ2-7 | TRBV5-1 | - | - | CASSLDRREQYF | TGCGCCAGCAGCTTGGACAGGCGCGAGCAGTACTTC
TRBJ2-5 | TRBV27 | TRBD2 | - | CASSSLRSGGIQETQYF | TGTGCCAGCAGTTCCCTCCGTAGCGGGGGGATCCAAGAGACCCAGTACTTC
TRBJ2-3 | TRBV6-6 | TRBD1 | - | CASSTQGARSTDTQYF | TGTGCCAGCAGCACACAGGGGGCTCGGAGCACAGATACGCAGTATTTT
TRBJ2-2 | TRBV7-3 | TRBD1 | - | CASSLGQGPIDTGELFF | TGTGCCAGCAGCCTAGGACAGGGACCTATAGACACCGGGGAGCTGTTTTTT
TRBJ1-5 | TRBV7-2 | TRBD1 | - | CASTRTGGRNQPQHF | TGTGCCAGCACCCGGACAGGGGGGCGCAATCAGCCCCAGCATTTT